Shown below are 2 T cell receptor beta chains from a single sample sequenced in a study of CD8+CD57+ T cells in acquired aplastic anemia. Profiling that covered TCR beta VDJ and CDR3 relied on genomic DNA as its template. One entry per CDR3 protein results from TCRdb running MiXCR on the reads. The top ten hold roughly 15% of the sample, which has approximately 200,000 distinct CDR3 sequences, 54% seen once. What was sequenced was sorted CD4+, CD8+, or CD8+CD57+ T cells (not recorded which) from PBMCs. These receptors all come from a human donor in good health, serving as a control.

This clonotype occurred once. The J gene is TRBJ2-7, the V gene TRBV20-1; 9 bases are a match to TRBD1. The V segment lost 0 bases and the J segment 6 bases; nucleotides outside the gene matches: 6. Germline CDR1 DFQATT, CDR2 SNEGSKA (reference sequence). The CDR3 contains 14 residues. DNA for the CDR3: TGCAGTGCTAGAGACAACAGGGGGCTCGGCGAGCAGTACTTC. The encoded protein is CSARDNRGLGEQYF.

This clonotype was counted many times. V gene TRBV20-1 combines with J gene TRBJ1-1; D is unresolved. From germline, CDR1 is DFQATT and CDR2 SNEGSKA (reference sequence). V lost 3 bases and J lost 3, with 8 bases in between. This CDR3 has 12 amino acids. The CDR3 coding sequence is TGCAGTGCTAGTCGACTGTACACTGAAGCTTTCTTT. The encoded protein is CSASRLYTEAFF.